Given below is one TCR beta chain in context. Antigen: not known. The sample belongs to a study of T cell repertoires in cytomegalovirus infection. Study information: It was the public TCR beta signatures that indicated both CMV infection and matching HLA type. Overall study results and limits: Cumulated frequencies of public TCR beta families served to identify carriers of CMV plus the relevant HLA.

The CDR3 is 18 residues long. The V and J ends lost 0 bases and 0 bases, in that order; junction bases with no gene match: 10. Germline V gives CDR1 MNHNY, CDR2 SVGAGI (reference sequence). From the reads, TCRdb called clonotypes with MiXCR, one entry per CDR3 protein. The sample comprises a few hundred thousand distinct CDR3 sequences, under 45% of which are singletons, and about two fifths rests with the top ten. The chain has TRBV6-6 and TRBJ1-1; TRBD1 matches at 7 bases. This specimen was cultured PBMCs, taken from culture after CMV antigen stimulation. This sequence was found in a human donor in good health (CMV status not recorded). Some clones in this sample may be carry-over from other donors' samples. In DNA form, the CDR3 reads TGTGCCAGCAGTTACTCGTGGGGAGGGGGCCACTTGAACACTGAAGCTTTCTTT. Residues: CASSYSWGGGHLNTEAFF.